The 15 T cell receptor beta chains reported below all come from one sample, sequenced in a study of blood T cells in healthy people across ages. PCR was performed a second time for 7 to 11 cycles using a sample-barcoded 5' primer and a J-beta primer mix. TCRdb re-called the 5' RACE reads with MiXCR, one entry per CDR3 protein. The table shows about a million distinct CDR3 sequences, with approximately 49% occurring only once. Sequenced input: blood. The receptors were gathered from a man younger than 40 in good health.

This clonotype was counted only a few times. CDR3 sequence: CSVEGAGTGDVKLYEQYF. The CDR3, as DNA: TGCAGCGTTGAAGGGGCCGGGACAGGGGACGTTAAACTTTACGAGCAGTACTTC. The chain is built from TRBV29-1 and TRBJ2-4, with 10 bases aligning to TRBD1. The J call is in doubt because the DNA end fits TRBJ2-7 better. Germline V gene lookup returns CDR1 SQVTM and CDR2 ANQGSEA. CDR3 size: 18 residues.

This clonotype was picked up a small number of times. The genes are TRBV24-1 and TRBJ2-1; TRBD2 matches at 9 bases. The CDR3 has 16 amino acids. V shed 2 bases, J shed 8 bases, and the junction held 9 bases outside the gene matches. The germline CDR1 and CDR2 sequences are KGHDR and SFDVKD. CDR3 loop: CATSDYLRGGRDEQFF. The CDR3 region has the DNA TGTGCCACCAGTGATTACTTGCGGGGGGGCCGAGATGAGCAGTTCTTC.

This sequence joins TRBV6-1 and TRBJ2-7; 8 positions match TRBD1. The ends lost 5 bases at V and 0 bases at J; junction bases unmatched: 18. The CDR3 extends over 19 amino acids. In germline, CDR1 is MNHNS, CDR2 SASEGT. The CDR3 protein is CASSPYTGTGSGSSYEQYF. The CDR3 region has the DNA TGTGCCAGCAGTCCTTATACGGGGACAGGCTCGGGGAGCTCCTACGAGCAGTACTTC.

Only a few counts were recorded for this clonotype. This chain joins TRBV6-5 and TRBJ2-7; D perhaps matches TRBD2 (5 bases). The germline gives CDR1 MNHEY, CDR2 SVGAGI. The CDR3 sequence is 12 residues long. The germline V and J ends were trimmed by 8 bases and 2 bases, with 10 bases remaining between them. The CDR3 region is CASGSGAYEQYF. The CDR3, as DNA: TGTGCCAGCGGCAGCGGTGCCTACGAGCAGTACTTC.

The CDR3 region is CASSSNGYSNQPQHF. The CDR3 coding sequence is TGTGCCAGCAGTTCCAACGGATATAGCAATCAGCCCCAGCATTTT. The chain employs TRBV6-1 and TRBJ1-5; no definite D call. This CDR3 region has 15 residues. Trimming stripped 5 bases from V and 0 bases from J, with 11 bases between. Looked up from germline, CDR1 is MNHNS and CDR2 is SASEGT.

In its sample, this clonotype was seen a few times. V is TRBV6-1 and J is TRBJ2-5; weak D call: TRBD2 (6 bases). Per germline, CDR1 MNHNS and CDR2 SASEGT. Trimming left V 2 bases short and J 4 bases short, with 17 bases between. The CDR3 sequence is 16 residues long. The CDR3 DNA follows: TGTGCCAGCAGTGAACTAGCGATCGGGGTGGCAGAGACCCAGTACTTC. Translation gives CASSELAIGVAETQYF.

There are a few counts of this clonotype. The chain couples TRBV6-1 to TRBJ1-2, with D perhaps TRBD1 (5 bases). Germline values: CDR1 MNHNS, CDR2 SASEGT. V lost 1 base and J lost 13, with 16 bases in between. The CDR3 is 13 amino acids. CDR3 sequence (DNA): TGTGCCAGCAGTGAAGGGGTTTCGGGACCCATCACCTTC. This translates into CASSEGVSGPITF.

This clonotype was counted only a few times. The J gene is TRBJ2-6, the V gene TRBV5-1; no reliable D call. From germline, CDR1 is SGHRS and CDR2 YFSETQ. The V and J ends lost 0 bases and 0 bases respectively, with 7 bases between them. This CDR3 has 16 residues. CDR3 nucleotide sequence: TGCGCCAGCAGCTTGGACGGAGACTCTGGGGCCAACGTCCTGACTTTC. Translation gives CASSLDGDSGANVLTF.

This clonotype was detected a few times. V is TRBV12-3 or TRBV12-4 and J is TRBJ1-2; 8 bases line up with TRBD1. The CDR3 is 13 residues long. With 6 bases clipped from V and 3 bases from J, the junction kept 3 bases outside the gene matches. The CDR3 loop is CASSRTGYYGYTF. The CDR3 DNA reads as TGTGCCAGCAGCCGGACAGGGTACTATGGCTACACCTTC.

In its sample, this clonotype was seen once. The chain joins TRBV3-1 to TRBJ1-2, with TRBD1 matching over 9 bases. The CDR3 runs 16 residues. CDR1 is LGHDT and CDR2 is YNNKEL in the germline V gene (reference sequence). The trim removed 6 bases at V and 8 bases at J, leaving 16 bases unmatched. CDR3 sequence (DNA): TGTGCCAGCAGTCGACAACAGGGGGCTATCGGAACGGGCTACACCTTC. This translates into CASSRQQGAIGTGYTF.

The chain couples TRBV29-1 to TRBJ1-6; possible D gene TRBD1, 6 bases. Trimming left V 4 bases short and J 10 bases short, with 14 bases between. Germline lookup yields CDR1 SQVTM and CDR2 ANQGSEA. This CDR3 region has 13 residues. CDR3 DNA: TGCAGCGTTGTTGTGGGGGCAGGGTCACCCCTCCACTTT. This codes for CSVVVGAGSPLHF.

The V gene is TRBV12-3 or TRBV12-4, the J gene TRBJ2-7; D remains unclear. The CDR3 sequence is 12 residues long. Trimming pared 5 bases from V and 7 bases from J, leaving 12 bases between. Here the CDR3 DNA reads TGTGCCAGCAGTGGCCCAACCCGGGAGCAGTACTTC. It specifies CASSGPTREQYF.

This chain connects TRBV12-3 or TRBV12-4 to TRBJ1-2; no firm D call. V was pared by 2 bases and J by 6 bases, with 16 bases between. CDR3 length: 15 residues. Here the CDR3 reads CASSLREWSRDGYTF. DNA for the CDR3: TGTGCCAGCAGTTTAAGAGAGTGGTCTAGGGATGGCTACACCTTC.

The sample holds a few counts of this clonotype. J is TRBJ2-3 and V is TRBV6-2 or TRBV6-3; D is possibly TRBD2 (6 bases). The CDR3 is 15 amino acids. Trimming removed 6 bases from V and 5 bases from J, with 18 bases in between. Germline CDR1 is MNHEY and CDR2 is SVGEGT. CDR3 DNA: TGTGCCAGCAGCCCAGTTGGGGGGAGTAAAGATACGCAGTATTTT. It translates to CASSPVGGSKDTQYF.

V gene TRBV5-1 combines with J gene TRBJ2-1; 10 bases map to TRBD2. Unmatched junction bases numbered 8, after V lost 0 bases and J lost 8 bases. The CDR3 extends over 16 amino acids. Germline V gene lookup returns CDR1 SGHRS and CDR2 YFSETQ. CDR3 nucleotides: TGCGCCAGCAGCTTGGTATTCACTAGCGGGGAGGATGAGCAGTTCTTC. This gives the protein CASSLVFTSGEDEQFF.